The 32 T cell receptor beta chains below come from one sample, sequenced in a study of chemoradiotherapy in HPV16-positive cancers. Produced via immunoSEQ multiplex PCR; TCRdb's table is partial and in-frame only. This sample has more than 9,500 clones; over 75% occur once, and the top ten carry 2% to 2.5%. Sequenced here: blood, sampled from a patient who underwent chemoradiotherapy. The receptors shown here come from a human donor with HPV-associated anogenital cancer.

This chain connects TRBV20-1 to TRBJ2-5; D is undetermined. With the DNA end fitting TRBJ2-7 better, the J assignment may be wrong. Germline assignment: CDR1 DFQATT and CDR2 SNEGSKA (reference sequence). This CDR3 comprises 11 residues. CDR3 protein: CSAWQNYEQYF. The CDR3 region has the DNA TGCAGTGCTTGGCAGAACTACGAGCAGTACTTC.

The gene calls are TRBV7-6 and TRBJ1-5, with D unclear. The CDR3 runs 12 residues. The germline CDR1 and CDR2 sequences are SGHVS and FNYEAQ. The V end was cut by 2 bases, the J end by 7 bases, with 6 bases between. The CDR3 region has the DNA TGTGCCAGCAGCTTAAAGTCCCAGCCCCAGCATTTT. Translated: CASSLKSQPQHF.

J is TRBJ2-3 and V is TRBV7-2; the match to TRBD2 covers 8 bases. Unmatched junction bases numbered 6, after V lost 1 base and J lost 0 bases. Germline V gene data show CDR1 as SGHTA and CDR2 as FQGNSA. The CDR3 runs 17 residues. The CDR3 sequence: CASSLVPRGASTDTQYF. The DNA of the CDR3 is TGTGCCAGCAGCTTAGTCCCGCGGGGGGCGAGCACAGATACGCAGTATTTT.

The chain uses TRBV19 and TRBJ2-6; D may be TRBD1 (6 bases). V was pared by 3 bases and J by 0 bases, with 15 bases between. The CDR3 is 18 residues long. Germline CDR1 is LNHDA and CDR2 is SQIVND (reference sequence). This chain's CDR3 is CASSMGAATFSGANVLTF. In DNA form, the CDR3 reads TGTGCCAGTAGTATGGGGGCAGCAACCTTCTCTGGGGCCAACGTCCTGACTTTC.

V is TRBV7-6 and J is TRBJ2-1; 9 nucleotides match TRBD2. Germline CDR1 SGHVS, CDR2 FNYEAQ. The CDR3 is 15 residues long. V was clipped by 2 bases and J by 8 bases; unmatched bases: 7. CDR3 sequence: CASSLSAGGPDEQFF. Written as DNA, the CDR3 is TGTGCCAGCAGCTTATCGGCGGGGGGGCCCGATGAGCAGTTCTTC. Looking up the rest from reference TRBV7-6 and TRBJ2-1 gives the full variable domain: GAGVSQSPRYKVTKRGQDVALRCDPISGHVSLYWYRQALGQGPEFLTYFNYEAQQDKSGLPNDRFSAERPEGSISTLTIQRTEQRDSAMYRCASSLSAGGPDEQFFGPGTRLTVL.

The chain combines TRBV5-1 with TRBJ1-2; TRBD1 might be the D (6 bases). The germline V gene encodes CDR1 SGHRS and CDR2 YFSETQ. The CDR3 consists of 13 residues. The V end lost 5 bases, the J end lost 6 bases, and 14 bases lay between the germline ends. CDR3 sequence: CASSTGGQNGYTF. CDR3 DNA: TGCGCCAGCAGTACTGGGGGGCAGAATGGCTACACCTTC.

This chain connects TRBV6-5 to TRBJ1-2; D gene ambiguous. The CDR3 sequence is 15 residues long. Germline lookup yields CDR1 MNHEY and CDR2 SVGAGI. V was clipped by 1 base and J by 0 bases, with 9 bases between them. The CDR3 nucleotides read TGTGCCAGCAGTTACTTCTCGACACCTAACTATGGCTACACCTTC. Its translation is CASSYFSTPNYGYTF.

The chain has TRBV30 and TRBJ1-1; 7 bases agree with TRBD1. The CDR3 spans 13 residues. Germline V lookup: CDR1 GTSNPN, CDR2 SVGIG (reference sequence). V was pared by 3 bases and J by 1 base, with 2 bases of the junction left unmatched. The CDR3: CAWRGTANTEAFF. The DNA for the CDR3 is TGTGCCTGGAGGGGGACAGCGAACACTGAAGCTTTCTTT.

This chain connects TRBV2 to TRBJ1-1; 7 bases align to TRBD1. CDR1 and CDR2 from the germline V gene are SNHLY and FYNNEI. With 4 bases clipped from V and 6 bases from J, the junction kept 8 bases outside the gene matches. This CDR3 has 14 amino acids. The CDR3 DNA reads as TGTGCCAGCAGTGCCTACACAGGGGCCCCTGAAGCTTTCTTT. This gives the protein CASSAYTGAPEAFF.

The V and J genes are TRBV2 and TRBJ2-2; D is perhaps TRBD2 (6 bases). The germline V gene has CDR1 SNHLY and CDR2 FYNNEI. The CDR3 spans 19 residues. V gave up 6 bases and J gave up 2 bases, with 25 bases separating them. The chain's CDR3 is CASRNRGRGAAKNTGELFF. CDR3 coding DNA: TGTGCCAGCAGAAATCGAGGGCGCGGGGCAGCAAAAAACACCGGGGAGCTGTTTTTT.

V usage is TRBV4-1 and J usage is TRBJ1-2, with unresolved D. The V gene lost 3 bases and the J gene lost 0 bases, with 23 bases spanning the gap. Germline CDR1 MGHRA, CDR2 YSYEKL. The CDR3 runs to 19 residues. In DNA, the CDR3 is TGCGCCAGCAGCCAGCCCGCGGGTGGCAGACGTACATCTAACTATGGCTACACCTTC. Translated, it gives CASSQPAGGRRTSNYGYTF.

The chain is built from TRBV5-1 and TRBJ2-7; D is perhaps TRBD1 (6 bases). The ends were cut back, 2 bases at V and 6 bases at J, with 12 bases in the middle. The CDR3 loop spans 13 amino acids. Per germline, CDR1 SGHRS and CDR2 YFSETQ. CDR3 nucleotides: TGCGCCAGCAGCTTCCGACAGGCGCGCGAGCAGTACTTC. Translating gives CASSFRQAREQYF.

The chain employs TRBV7-9 and TRBJ1-2; no reliable D call. Germline CDR1 and CDR2: SEHNR and FQNEAQ (reference sequence). V was shortened by 1 base and J by 2 bases, with 17 bases between the two germline ends. The CDR3 runs to 17 residues. CDR3 bases: TGTGCCAGCAGCTTAGTAAAAAAAGCCAGGAGAAACTATGGCTACACCTTC. Its translation is CASSLVKKARRNYGYTF.

This clone showed up just a few times. The V and J genes are TRBV4-2 and TRBJ2-1; 9 bases line up with TRBD2. Trimming cost V 5 bases and J 5 bases; bases outside gene matches: 19. Germline CDR1 reads LGHNA; CDR2 reads YNFKEQ. The length of the CDR3 is 19 residues. The CDR3 spells CASSSVHVMGSGGDNEQFF. The CDR3, as DNA: TGTGCCAGCAGCTCTGTCCATGTGATGGGTAGCGGGGGTGACAATGAGCAGTTCTTC.

The rearrangement links TRBV4-3 to TRBJ1-1, with TRBD1 identical over 8 bases. Germline values: CDR1 LGHNA, CDR2 YSLEER. The CDR3 length is 14 residues. After removal of 4 bases from V and 4 bases from J, the junction contained 5 bases not matched to a gene. The CDR3 bases are TGCGCCAGCAGCCGCGACAGGGGAGGCACTGAAGCTTTCTTT. Translated: CASSRDRGGTEAFF.

The chain links TRBV5-1 to TRBJ1-2; a weak D match, TRBD1 (6 bases). The CDR3 totals 14 residues. CDR1 and CDR2 (germline): SGHRS, YFSETQ. Trimming removed 3 bases from V and 4 bases from J, with 13 bases in between. The chain's CDR3 is CASSSGDNFYGYTF. The CDR3 bases are TGCGCCAGCAGCTCGGGGGACAACTTCTATGGCTACACCTTC.

The J gene is TRBJ1-3, the V gene TRBV7-9; D is uncertain. Trimming stripped 3 bases from V and 0 bases from J, with 9 bases between. CDR3 length: 15 residues. Germline lookup yields CDR1 SEHNR and CDR2 FQNEAQ (reference sequence). The CDR3 DNA follows: TGTGCCAGCAGCTTGCCCGGCAGCTCTGGAAACACCATATATTTT. Protein: CASSLPGSSGNTIYF.

This sequence joins TRBV5-1 and TRBJ2-2; D is ambiguous. CDR3 length: 16 amino acids. CDR1 is SGHRS, CDR2 YFSETQ, per germline. The ends were cut back, 0 bases at V and 4 bases at J, with 13 bases in the middle. CDR3 nucleotide sequence: TGCGCCAGCAGCTTGGTTGGGGTTGCGGTCACCGGGGAGCTGTTTTTT. It codes for CASSLVGVAVTGELFF.

V gene TRBV6-5 combines with J gene TRBJ1-6; 8 nucleotides match TRBD1. Germline V CDR1 and CDR2: MNHEY, SVGAGI. V dropped 0 bases and J dropped 7; count of bases not matched to a gene: 5. The CDR3 length is 16 residues. CDR3 nucleotide sequence: TGTGCCAGCAGTTACTCGGACAGGGCATACAATTCACCCCTCCACTTT. As protein: CASSYSDRAYNSPLHF.

The chain carries TRBV11-2 and TRBJ1-3; D is ambiguous. The CDR3 has 13 residues. Trimming cost V 1 base and J 2 bases, with 3 bases left between them. CDR1 and CDR2 (germline): SGHAT, FQNNGV. CDR3 region: CASSLGAGNTIYF. CDR3 DNA sequence: TGTGCCAGCAGCTTAGGGGCTGGAAACACCATATATTTT.

J is TRBJ2-5 and V is TRBV5-1, with D perhaps matching TRBD2 (6 bases). This CDR3 is built from 14 residues. V was trimmed by 4 bases and J by 2 bases, leaving 12 bases between them. The germline gives CDR1 SGHRS, CDR2 YFSETQ. CDR3 DNA sequence: TGCGCCAGCAGCGGCGGGGAGGTACAAGAGACCCAGTACTTC. This encodes CASSGGEVQETQYF. The whole variable domain, filled in from reference TRBV5-1 and TRBJ2-5, reads KAGVTQTPRYLIKTRGQQVTLSCSPISGHRSVSWYQQTPGQGLQFLFEYFSETQRNKGNFPGRFSGRQFSNSRSEMNVSTLELGDSALYLCASSGGEVQETQYFGPGTRLLVL.

This sequence joins TRBV10-3 and TRBJ2-7; 12 bases are a match to TRBD2. CDR1 is ENHRY, CDR2 SYGVKD, per germline. CDR3 size: 15 residues. J gave up 5 bases and V 5 bases, and 7 bases lay outside the gene matches. Written as DNA, the CDR3 is TGTGCCATCAGTTCCGGACTAGCGGGGACCCACGAGCAGTACTTC. Translating it yields CAISSGLAGTHEQYF.

This clone was seen more than once but under ten times. V and J are TRBV4-2 and TRBJ2-7; TRBD2 aligns across 7 bases. This CDR3 comprises 15 residues. Germline CDR1 and CDR2: LGHNA and YNFKEQ. J gave up 1 base and V 8 bases, and 11 bases lay outside the gene matches. Here the CDR3 reads CASEKEAGGSYEQYF. The CDR3 DNA reads TGTGCCAGCGAGAAGGAGGCCGGGGGGTCCTACGAGCAGTACTTC.

The V gene is TRBV6-5, the J gene TRBJ2-7; possible D gene TRBD1, 6 bases. This CDR3 is built from 14 residues. CDR1 and CDR2 from the germline V gene are MNHEY and SVGAGI. The V end lost 1 base, the J end lost 2 bases, and 9 bases lay between the germline ends. In DNA, the CDR3 is TGTGCCAGCAGTTACTGGGGGCCCGCCTACGAGCAGTACTTC. It encodes CASSYWGPAYEQYF.

This chain connects TRBV6-5 to TRBJ1-3; D is ambiguous. There are 15 residues in the CDR3. Germline CDR1 reads MNHEY; CDR2 reads SVGAGI. V was trimmed by 0 bases and J by 4 bases, leaving 10 bases between them. In DNA form, the CDR3 reads TGTGCCAGCAGTTACTCCGGCGATAGGGGAAACACCATATATTTT. Its protein product is CASSYSGDRGNTIYF.

This sequence joins TRBV18 and TRBJ2-1; no clear D gene. This CDR3 has 14 residues. Germline V gives CDR1 KGHSH, CDR2 LQKENI. Trimming took off 0 bases at V and 8 bases at J, with 11 bases between the two ends. In DNA, the CDR3 is TGTGCCAGCTCACCACCAAGGGCAGTCGATGAGCAGTTCTTC. This translates into CASSPPRAVDEQFF.

This chain joins TRBV19 and TRBJ1-1; D not certain. This CDR3 region has 11 residues. V lost 3 bases and J lost 10, with 9 bases in between. Germline assignment: CDR1 LNHDA and CDR2 SQIVND (reference sequence). CDR3 residues: CASSMVGVAFF. Here the CDR3 DNA reads TGTGCCAGTAGTATGGTAGGAGTAGCTTTCTTT.

The V call is TRBV15, the J call TRBJ2-1; tentative D call: TRBD2 (7 bases). Germline CDR1 reads LNHNV; CDR2 reads YYDKDF (reference sequence). The germline V and J ends were trimmed by 5 bases and 6 bases, with 23 bases remaining between them. The CDR3 has 17 amino acids. In DNA form, the CDR3 reads TGTGCCACCAGCCCACTCTGGGGGGGCCTCATGACCAATGAGCAGTTCTTC. Its translation: CATSPLWGGLMTNEQFF.

V usage is TRBV7-9 and J usage is TRBJ2-7; D possibly uses TRBD1 or TRBD2 (5 bases each). This CDR3 has 13 amino acids. Germline V gene lookup returns CDR1 SEHNR and CDR2 FQNEAQ (reference sequence). Between the trimmed V and J ends, which lost 6 bases and 0 bases, there was a span of 9 bases. The CDR3 here is CASRPGTSYEQYF. DNA of the CDR3: TGTGCCAGCAGACCCGGGACCTCCTACGAGCAGTACTTC.

This clone was picked up one time. V gene TRBV18 combines with J gene TRBJ2-1; 9 bases are shared with TRBD1. In germline, CDR1 is KGHSH, CDR2 LQKENI. V gave up 2 bases and J gave up 7 bases; unmatched junction bases: 6. The CDR3 is 15 residues long. CDR3 loop: CASSPGQGLWNEQFF. The CDR3 DNA is TGTGCCAGCTCACCAGGACAGGGGCTTTGGAATGAGCAGTTCTTC.

V usage is TRBV5-1 and J usage is TRBJ1-2; no reliable D call. The ends were cut back, 4 bases at V and 6 bases at J, with 10 bases in the middle. The CDR3 extends over 12 amino acids. Germline values: CDR1 SGHRS, CDR2 YFSETQ. The CDR3 DNA sequence: TGCGCCAGCAGCCCCTTGGACCATGGCTACACCTTC. Translating gives CASSPLDHGYTF.

This clone has only one observation. This chain links TRBV7-3 with TRBJ2-7; 7 nucleotides match TRBD2. The germline gives CDR1 SGHTA, CDR2 FQGTGA. With V trimmed by 4 bases and J by 12 bases, 12 bases remained unmatched. The CDR3 extends over 13 amino acids. This CDR3 reads CASSSPEGRGRYF. The CDR3 DNA is TGTGCCAGCAGCTCTCCCGAGGGGCGGGGGAGGTACTTC.